A single T cell receptor beta chain is shown here with its context. Its cognate antigen has yet to be identified. Base quality data are lacking; no much larger clone is found one base away. The sample carries other DNA sequences with the same CDR3. Using the deep immunoSEQ assay, multiplex PCR amplified TCR CDR3 regions from genomic DNA. Extracted genomic DNA from each cell subset was spread evenly across all wells of several immunoSEQ 96-well plates, with each plate serving as a replicate. Each replicate PCR for sorted subsets received roughly 0.2 ug genomic DNA, equal to about 30,000 T cell genomes. Purified libraries were quantified with a Qubit 3.0 fluorometer, sized on a Bioanalyzer 2100, and re-quantified with the KAPA Library Quantification kit. A separate single-read 150-cycle Illumina NextSeq 550 flow cell was used to sequence each immunoSEQ 96-well plate. Processing in the source paper ran as follows. Because only junctional sequences without quality scores were contained in the immunoSEQ output, filtering matching that applied to full-length reads could not be performed. Sequences were annotated with PyIR, a Python wrapper for IgBLAST v1.9, and V/J genes and CDR3 were assigned using IMGT germline references. Reads were filtered out if the reads had weak V/J assignments (E-value above 1e-6), no CDR3, stop codons, out-of-frame junctions, or ambiguous translated residues. V3J clonotypes were defined as sequences sharing an identical inferred V gene, J gene, and CDR3 amino acid sequence. To compute the percentage overlap between repertoires, the number of shared unique clonotypes was divided by the size of the smaller repertoire. Richness of each repertoire was evaluated using RTK rarefaction, the Chao1 estimator, and Recon v2.1 estimates of unobserved clonotypes. For all TCRbeta clonotypes obtained by the gDNA method from a few donors, generation probabilities were computed with OLGA. TCRdb provides this immuneACCESS table in a form limited to in-frame rearrangements. Some clones are lacking; in checked studies, under half of them reflect an unresolved V gene, and why the rest are absent is not known. Clonal size and the V and J genes are those of that table, whereas D and trimming came from the DNA. This sample comprises about 2.1 million clones, 90% to 95% of them detected only once. Around 1.7% of the sample is held by the ten biggest clonotypes.

This sample is part of a study of shared clonotypes between healthy human individuals (dated by TCRdb to between 2020 and 2021). Background on the whole study: Three men and two women, aged 18 to 49 years, made up the cohort. Leukapheresis yielded between about 0.94 and 8.9 billion PBMCs per donor. The study deeply sequenced blood TCR repertoires of several healthy adults to estimate repertoire size and the extent of clonotype sharing between individuals. Per donor, three plates each were used for CD4 naive and CD4 memory, two for CD8 naive, and one for CD8 memory. Different laboratories and diverse techniques were used to prepare libraries and sequence TCR repertoires, to increase sequencing depth and limit assay-specific biases. Study-level results and caveats: Because the study included a small number of donors, the genetic and exposure-history diversity represented was limited. Compared with non-shared clonotypes, the clonotypes found in all four sorted-subset donors had higher generation probabilities. Larger estimated clonotype richness was generally found for naive subsets than for memory subsets. Rarefaction of sorted-subset datasets indicated incomplete sequencing despite the large sequencing depth. Sampling was limited to blood, and TCR repertoires in tissue likely differ from TCR repertoires in blood. Pairwise subsampling indicated that sequencing depth was expected to affect the degree of clonotype sharing among donors. Across a few donors, approximately 4.9% of naive CD4, 3.5% of naive CD8, roughly 2.3% of memory CD4, and 0.4% to 0.45% of memory CD8 clonotypes were shared.

From its cysteine to its phenylalanine, the CDR3 spans 11 amino acids. The retained sequence is limited to the CDR3, 33 bases, with the frame set at the first base. The trim is 1 base for V and 5 bases for J, with a gap of 2 bases between the germline ends. From the germline V gene, CDR1 is SGHAT and CDR2 is FQNNGV. CD8 naive samples consisted of CD45RO-negative cells that were positively selected for CCR7, yielding a CD45RA+CCR7+ population without TemRA cells. Donors were healthy HIV-negative adults with no recently reported acute infections or vaccinations. Every donor was a Caucasian adult living in Nashville, Tennessee, USA. Blood was obtained by leukapheresis, after which PBMCs were separated by Ficoll-Histopaque density gradient centrifugation and cryopreserved in liquid nitrogen vapor phase. Analytical flow cytometry was used to check the purity and quantity of each magnetically sorted T cell population. Genomic DNA was isolated from each sorted fraction and quantified by UV absorbance on a Nanodrop 2000c.

The TCR was taken from a man aged 18 to 35 in good health. Some clones in this sample may be carry-over from other donors' samples. The sample consisted of naive CD8+ T cells from PBMCs. In the paper's terms, the cell subset or site label means: CD45RA+CCR7+. Rearrangement joined TRBV11-2 to TRBJ1-1; the D gene identity is not certain. The DNA sequence is given as TGTGCCAGCAGCTTAGGGACTGAAGCTTTCTTT. The encoded protein is CASSLGTEAFF.